The present TCR beta chain was sequenced within a study of T cells in Graves' hyperthyroidism and ophthalmopathy. General study findings and limits: The model identified upcoming ophthalmopathy a median roughly 6.5 months ahead of onset. Most expanded thyroid clonotypes above 0.001 recurred in blood.

Remarks on this clonotype: The antigen is not known.

The germline CDR1 and CDR2 sequences are MGHDK and SYGVNS. V lost 2 bases and J lost 11, with 13 bases in between. The CDR3 sequence is 14 residues long. The investigators amplified TCR beta CDR3 regions from RNA transcripts. First-round RT-PCR of the TCR CDR3 relied on the HTBI primer set. TCRdb itself ran the multiplex PCR reads through MiXCR, one entry per CDR3 protein. The sample holds around 270,000 distinct CDR3 sequences, roughly 18% seen once. The study left out patients who had uncontrolled infection, other autoimmune disease, pregnancy or lactation. PBMCs were derived from about 9.1 ml fresh peripheral blood.

The clonotype was recovered from a man aged 50 to 59 with Graves' ophthalmopathy. The chain employs TRBV25-1 and TRBJ1-6; D not certain. Sequencing input: blood. The CDR3 sequence is CASSEIGDGAPLHF. CDR3 DNA: TGTGCCAGCAGTGAAATTGGGGATGGCGCACCCCTCCACTTT.